A single sample is the source of the 30 T cell receptor beta chains below, sequenced in a study of blood T cell repertoires in COVID-19. Clones were read by immunoSEQ multiplex PCR, and TCRdb kept only the in-frame ones, dropping some. The sample includes approximately 360,000 clones, 90% of them seen just once. The sequenced material came from peripheral blood. Receptors were obtained from a man between 18 and 35 years old with active or convalescent COVID-19.

The chain couples TRBV5-1 to TRBJ2-3, with D maybe TRBD1 (6 bases). Germline assignment: CDR1 SGHRS and CDR2 YFSETQ. V was cut by 2 bases and J by 0 bases, with 7 bases left in between. CDR3 length equals 14 residues. The CDR3 loop reads CASSFQGSTDTQYF. In DNA form, the CDR3 reads TGCGCCAGCAGCTTTCAGGGGAGCACAGATACGCAGTATTTT.

This chain connects TRBV2 to TRBJ2-7, with 8 nucleotides matching TRBD2. Germline-derived CDR1 and CDR2 are SNHLY and FYNNEI. The CDR3 covers 14 residues. Germline trimming cut 2 bases from V and 5 bases from J; bases unmatched to any gene: 5. CDR3 DNA: TGTGCCAGCAGTGAAATGACAGCGGGAGACGAGCAGTACTTC. Its protein product is CASSEMTAGDEQYF.

The CDR3, as DNA: TGCGCCAGCAAGGAGGGGACCTGGGGAAACACCATATATTTT. Protein sequence: CASKEGTWGNTIYF. This chain uses TRBV5-1 with TRBJ1-3, with a tentative D call TRBD1 (5 bases). CDR1 SGHRS and CDR2 YFSETQ come from the germline V gene. This CDR3 has 14 amino acids. The V gene lost 6 bases and the J gene lost 4 bases, with 14 bases spanning the gap.

The CDR3 nucleotides read TGTGCCAGCAGTTACGTGGGGGGAAACACTGAAGCTTTCTTT. Translation: CASSYVGGNTEAFF. V usage is TRBV6-2 or TRBV6-3 and J usage is TRBJ1-1, with D maybe TRBD1 (5 bases). Germline V gene sequence: CDR1 MNHEY, CDR2 SVGEGT. V lost 2 bases to trimming and J lost 2 bases, with 9 bases between them. The CDR3 is made up of 14 amino acids.

V gene TRBV18 combines with J gene TRBJ1-2, with 8 bases aligning to TRBD1. In germline, CDR1 is KGHSH, CDR2 LQKENI. CDR3 length: 18 residues. V was clipped by 2 bases and J by 2 bases; unmatched bases: 13. CDR3 region: CASSPSLGQEKPNYGYTF. The CDR3 DNA reads TGTGCCAGCTCACCATCCTTGGGACAGGAGAAACCCAACTATGGCTACACCTTC.

The genes are TRBV6-6 and TRBJ2-1, with unresolved D. Deletions cut 5 bases from V and 8 bases from J, with 7 bases between. From germline, CDR1 is MNHNY and CDR2 SVGAGI (reference sequence). This CDR3 comprises 11 residues. CDR3 DNA: TGTGCCAGCAGTAACGAGGATGAGCAGTTCTTC. Protein product: CASSNEDEQFF.

The rearrangement links TRBV27 to TRBJ2-7; D is possibly TRBD2 (6 bases). With 3 bases removed from V and 3 bases from J, the gap between germline ends came to 12 bases. The CDR3 sequence is 14 residues long. Germline V gene data show CDR1 as MNHEY and CDR2 as SMNVEV (reference sequence). CDR3 nucleotide sequence: TGTGCCAGCAGTTTGGCGGGACGGGACTACGAGCAGTACTTC. Translation: CASSLAGRDYEQYF.

This clone has only a few counts. CDR3 residues: CASQGDMNTEAFF. DNA for the CDR3: TGCGCCAGCCAGGGGGACATGAACACTGAAGCTTTCTTT. The rearrangement links TRBV5-1 to TRBJ1-1, with 7 positions matching TRBD1. J was trimmed by 0 bases and V by 7 bases; bases with no gene match: 3. CDR1 and CDR2 from the germline V gene are SGHRS and YFSETQ. The CDR3 spans 13 residues. The full variable domain, in which reference TRBV5-1 and TRBJ1-1 provide the parts outside the CDR3, is KAGVTQTPRYLIKTRGQQVTLSCSPISGHRSVSWYQQTPGQGLQFLFEYFSETQRNKGNFPGRFSGRQFSNSRSEMNVSTLELGDSALYLCASQGDMNTEAFFGQGTRLTVV.

The rearrangement joins TRBV12-3 or TRBV12-4 to TRBJ2-1, with D possibly TRBD2 on 5 matching bases. V was shortened by 1 base and J by 15 bases, with 13 bases between the two germline ends. This CDR3 contains 12 residues. The CDR3 loop is CASSLGSGGGFF. The CDR3 nucleotides are TGTGCCAGCAGTTTAGGTTCTGGAGGAGGGTTCTTC.

The chain joins TRBV4-1 to TRBJ2-2; 9 bases match TRBD2. The V and J ends lost 2 bases and 4 bases, in that order; junction bases with no gene match: 17. CDR1 and CDR2 (germline): MGHRA, YSYEKL. The CDR3 runs to 20 residues. The CDR3 is CASSQNALGEREVVTGELFF. Here the CDR3 DNA reads TGCGCCAGCAGCCAAAACGCCCTAGGGGAGCGGGAGGTTGTCACCGGGGAGCTGTTTTTT.

The chain combines TRBV5-1 with TRBJ2-7; perhaps TRBD1 as D (6 bases). Trimming removed 0 bases from V and 9 bases from J, with 19 bases in between. The CDR3 is made up of 15 amino acids. CDR1 is SGHRS and CDR2 is YFSETQ in the germline V gene. The CDR3 here is CASSLASGQLAGQYF. CDR3 coding DNA: TGCGCCAGCAGCTTGGCTTCGGGACAATTGGCAGGGCAGTACTTC.

The chain couples TRBV28 to TRBJ1-6; D might be TRBD1 (5 bases). There are 15 residues in the CDR3. Germline CDR1 MDHEN, CDR2 SYDVKM. The V end was cut by 5 bases, the J end by 8 bases, with 16 bases between. The DNA of the CDR3 is TGTGCCAGCAGTCTCGGGGCGGGGCGTGATTCACCCCTCCACTTT. This sequence encodes CASSLGAGRDSPLHF.

CDR3 residues: CSASRQGYSYEQYF. In DNA, the CDR3 is TGCAGTGCTAGTCGGCAGGGTTACTCCTACGAGCAGTACTTC. The chain uses TRBV20-1 and TRBJ2-7, with D possibly being TRBD1 (5 bases). From germline, CDR1 is DFQATT and CDR2 SNEGSKA (reference sequence). The length of the CDR3 is 14 residues. The V end lost 3 bases, the J end lost 0 bases, and 12 bases lay between the germline ends.

The chain links TRBV21-1 to TRBJ2-3; the D call in the table, TRBD1, was not verified against the DNA. TRBV21-1 is a recognized pseudogene. This CDR3 is 15 amino acids long. CDR3: CASSKSRTGTDTQYF. CDR3 DNA sequence: TGTGCCAGCAGCAAAAGTAGGACAGGGACAGATACGCAGTATTTT.

In its sample, this clone was seen a few times. The chain uses TRBV5-6 and TRBJ2-7, with TRBD2 as a possible D gene (6 bases). The length of the CDR3 is 13 residues. The ends were cut back, 0 bases at V and 4 bases at J, with 8 bases in the middle. Germline lookup yields CDR1 SGHDT and CDR2 YYEEEE. The CDR3 bases are TGTGCCAGCAGCTTGGTTCGGGGGTACGAGCAGTACTTC. Amino acid sequence: CASSLVRGYEQYF.

CDR3 nucleotides: TGTGCCAGCAGCCCTGAGCGGACAGGGGTTAGCTATAATTCACCCCTCCACTTT. The encoded protein is CASSPERTGVSYNSPLHF. The chain employs TRBV7-2 and TRBJ1-6, with TRBD1 matching over 9 bases. The CDR3 sequence is 18 residues long. V was pared by 5 bases and J by 3 bases, with 11 bases of the junction left unmatched. CDR1 is SGHTA, CDR2 FQGNSA, per germline. Based on the CDR3 plus reference TRBV7-2 and TRBJ1-6, the full variable domain is GAGVSQSPSNKVTEKGKDVELRCDPISGHTALYWYRQSLGQGLEFLIYFQGNSAPDKSGLPSDRFSAERTGGSVSTLTIQRTQQEDSAVYLCASSPERTGVSYNSPLHFGNGTRLTVT.

Points on this clone: This same CDR3 is encoded by further DNA sequences in the sample. V gene TRBV9 combines with J gene TRBJ2-1, with a possible D match to TRBD2 (5 bases). This CDR3 is 15 amino acids long. V was cut by 0 bases and J by 0 bases, with 7 bases left in between. Germline V gives CDR1 SGDLS, CDR2 YYNGEE. CDR3 loop: CASSVGGLSYNEQFF. As DNA, the CDR3 is TGTGCCAGCAGCGTAGGCGGGCTCTCCTACAATGAGCAGTTCTTC.

This clone was detected only once. The CDR3 protein is CASSIVATGPYEQYF. CDR3 sequence (DNA): TGTGCCAGTAGTATAGTCGCGACAGGGCCCTACGAGCAGTACTTC. The rearrangement joins TRBV19 to TRBJ2-7, with TRBD1 identical over 7 bases. This CDR3 has 15 amino acids. Trimming at V came to 1 base and at J to 2 bases, leaving 5 bases not matched to a gene. The germline CDR1 and CDR2 sequences are LNHDA and SQIVND (reference sequence).

The chain couples TRBV29-1 to TRBJ2-3; 9 bases are shared with TRBD1. The CDR3 totals 15 residues. With 2 bases clipped from V and 4 bases from J, the junction kept 7 bases outside the gene matches. The germline gives CDR1 SQVTM, CDR2 ANQGSEA. The CDR3 spells CSVERTGVFADTQYF. The CDR3 DNA reads TGCAGCGTTGAAAGGACAGGGGTTTTTGCAGATACGCAGTATTTT.

The rearrangement joins TRBV29-1 to TRBJ2-3, with D possibly being TRBD1 (5 bases). With 1 base removed from V and 2 bases from J, the gap between germline ends came to 7 bases. The germline V gene encodes CDR1 SQVTM and CDR2 ANQGSEA. This CDR3 contains 13 residues. CDR3 loop: CSVEVTDTDTQYF. CDR3 nucleotide sequence: TGCAGCGTTGAAGTGACAGACACAGATACGCAGTATTTT.

The chain is built from TRBV6-2 or TRBV6-3 and TRBJ1-6; no firm D call. The CDR3 loop spans 18 amino acids. Germline lookup yields CDR1 MNHEY and CDR2 SVGEGT. V lost 5 bases and J lost 0, with 17 bases in between. The CDR3 DNA reads TGTGCCAGCAGTGACGCGCGACATGATAGCTCCTATAATTCACCCCTCCACTTT. Its translation: CASSDARHDSSYNSPLHF.

The rearrangement joins TRBV20-1 to TRBJ2-7, with D perhaps TRBD1 (5 bases). CDR1 is DFQATT and CDR2 is SNEGSKA in the germline V gene (reference sequence). This CDR3 is built from 11 residues. Between the trimmed V and J ends, which lost 0 bases and 9 bases, there was a span of 9 bases. CDR3 amino acids: CSARDRVSQYF. The CDR3 DNA reads as TGCAGTGCTAGAGACAGGGTTTCGCAGTACTTC.

The chain couples TRBV2 to TRBJ1-2; TRBD1 might be the D (5 bases). The germline V gene has CDR1 SNHLY and CDR2 FYNNEI. The V end was cut by 5 bases, the J end by 6 bases, with 10 bases between. The CDR3 length is 12 residues. The CDR3 sequence: CASSLIRDGYTF. The CDR3, as DNA: TGTGCCAGCAGTCTTATCAGGGATGGCTACACCTTC. The full variable domain, rest sourced from reference TRBV2 and TRBJ1-2, is EPEVTQTPSHQVTQMGQEVILRCVPISNHLYFYWYRQILGQKVEFLVSFYNNEISEKSEIFDDQFSVERPDGSNFTLKIRSTKLEDSAMYFCASSLIRDGYTFGSGTRLTVV.

This chain uses TRBV3-1 (or the pseudogene TRBV3-2) with TRBJ1-1; maybe TRBD1 (5 bases). Per germline, CDR1 LGHDT and CDR2 YNNKEL (reference sequence). Trimming pared 2 bases from V and 1 base from J, leaving 8 bases between. The CDR3 extends over 14 amino acids. CDR3 nucleotides: TGTGCCAGCAGCCAAACAGGACCGAACACTGAAGCTTTCTTT. Its protein is CASSQTGPNTEAFF.

V gene TRBV29-1 combines with J gene TRBJ2-5, with no clear D. The germline V gene encodes CDR1 SQVTM and CDR2 ANQGSEA. The CDR3 consists of 12 residues. V lost 4 bases and J lost 4, with 10 bases in between. The CDR3 nucleotides are TGCAGCGTTGTCGGTCATTTAGAGACCCAGTACTTC. Translation gives CSVVGHLETQYF.

This chain connects TRBV9 to TRBJ1-5, with 8 bases matching TRBD1. CDR1 is SGDLS and CDR2 is YYNGEE in the germline V gene. The CDR3 extends over 16 amino acids. The ends lost 0 bases at V and 0 bases at J; junction bases unmatched: 2. In DNA form, the CDR3 reads TGTGCCAGCAGCGTAGGAACAGGGGGTAGCAATCAGCCCCAGCATTTT. Encoded protein: CASSVGTGGSNQPQHF. The complete variable domain, with remaining parts taken from reference TRBV9 and TRBJ1-5, reads DSGVTQTPKHLITATGQRVTLRCSPRSGDLSVYWYQQSLDQGLQFLIQYYNGEERAKGNILERFSAQQFPDLHSELNLSSLELGDSALYFCASSVGTGGSNQPQHFGDGTRLSIL.

The rearrangement uses TRBV10-3 and TRBJ1-2; perhaps TRBD1 as D (5 bases). The V and J ends lost 0 bases and 14 bases respectively, with 22 bases between them. The germline CDR1 and CDR2 sequences are ENHRY and SYGVKD. The CDR3 runs 15 residues. The CDR3 DNA reads as TGTGCCATCAGTGAGTCGTTGGTAGGGGTCTATGTGTCGACCTTC. This codes for CAISESLVGVYVSTF.

The V call is TRBV28, the J call TRBJ1-2; unclear D gene. CDR3 length: 16 residues. V was trimmed by 3 bases and J by 4 bases, leaving 18 bases between them. CDR1 is MDHEN, CDR2 SYDVKM, per germline. The CDR3 here is CASSFGDFPTSYGYTF. The CDR3, as DNA: TGTGCCAGCAGTTTTGGGGATTTCCCCACTAGCTATGGCTACACCTTC.

This chain connects TRBV7-8 to TRBJ1-3, with 10 bases aligning to TRBD1. Germline-derived CDR1 and CDR2 are SGHVS and FQNEAQ. V trimming: 4 bases; J trimming: 2 bases; junction bases outside the gene matches: 11. The CDR3 runs 18 residues. The CDR3 nucleotides read TGTGCCAGCAGCTCTCAGCCCGGGACAGGGGTCCCTGGAAACACCATATATTTT. Its translation is CASSSQPGTGVPGNTIYF.

This chain joins TRBV7-9 and TRBJ1-1, with D tentatively TRBD1 (6 bases). The germline CDR1 and CDR2 sequences are SEHNR and FQNEAQ (reference sequence). The CDR3 is 12 residues long. Trimming stripped 5 bases from V and 5 bases from J, with 9 bases between. The CDR3 DNA is TGTGCCAGCAGCGTGACAGGTACTGAAGCTTTCTTT. Its translation is CASSVTGTEAFF.